The TCR beta chain under discussion was sequenced for a study of T cell responses to AZD1222 COVID-19 vaccine. Study-wide points: Clonal diversity may have been underestimated in mostly white British donors. Nearly half of spike-specific TCRs reportedly go after variant regions that carry no mutations.

Sequencing used immunoSEQ multiplex PCR; TCRdb keeps in-frame clones, though not all of them. The sample lists some 150,000 clones; about 91% were seen once. To note about this clone: What it binds is unknown.

There are 14 residues in the CDR3. V shed 4 bases, J shed 2 bases, and the junction held 2 bases outside the gene matches. Per the germline V gene, CDR1 is SGHAT and CDR2 is FQNNGV. This rearrangement joins TRBV11-2 to TRBJ2-7, with 10 bases that match TRBD2. This sequence originates from an adult who received the AZD1222 COVID-19 vaccine. The sample consisted of peripheral blood, taken 28 days after the second AZD1222 dose. The CDR3 reads CASSYGTSAYEQYF. The CDR3 DNA sequence: TGTGCCAGCAGCTACGGGACTAGCGCCTACGAGCAGTACTTC.